Here is one T cell receptor beta chain with its context. Trimming took 4 bases from V and 4 from J, leaving 7 bases between them. The CDR3 runs to 12 residues. CDR1 is MNHEY and CDR2 is SVGAGI in the germline V gene. The sample belongs to a study of CD8 T cells in Susac syndrome. RNA was extracted with the RNeasy kit, and a quantity of about 0.45 to 1 ug was reverse transcribed using random hexamers. TCR beta CDR3 was amplified by immunoSEQ covering 54 Vbeta and 13 Jbeta. TCRdb re-called the immunoSEQ multiplex PCR reads with MiXCR, one entry per CDR3 protein. The table lists 200,000 to 250,000 distinct CDR3 sequences, just over 90% of them singletons. TEMRA cells were FACS-enriched, while CD8+ and CD4+ T cells were negatively isolated.

The chain combines TRBV6-5 with TRBJ2-5; D unresolved. The origin of this receptor is a human donor with multiple sclerosis. The sequenced sample consisted of CD4+ T cells from PBMCs. This CDR3 is CASSFIGETQYF. The CDR3 nucleotides read TGTGCCAGCAGTTTTATCGGAGAGACCCAGTACTTC.